The 31 T cell receptor beta chains presented below share a single source sample, sequenced in a study of T cell responses to AZD1222 COVID-19 vaccine (dated by TCRdb to the early 2020s). Libraries were constructed by the immunoSEQ multiplex PCR assay. TCRdb limited this immuneACCESS table to in-frame rearrangements with V and J called. A share of clones is missing; checked studies link under half to unresolved V genes, and the rest is unexplained. Present in this sample are about 160,000 clones, 92% of which were seen just once. About 4.6% of the sample lies in the top ten. In the paper's terms, the time point label means: baseline before first vaccination. The sample's treatment or condition label is to be understood as: meningococcal conjugate vaccine given as trial control. Source: peripheral blood, taken on day 0 of MenACWY control vaccination. The receptors originated from an adult in good health.

This sequence joins TRBV9 and TRBJ1-3; no firm D call. The V end was cut by 4 bases, the J end by 2 bases, with 7 bases between. Germline V gene sequence: CDR1 SGDLS, CDR2 YYNGEE. The CDR3 has 13 residues. CDR3 sequence reads: CASSPPAGNTIYF. CDR3 nucleotide sequence: TGTGCCAGCAGCCCGCCCGCTGGAAACACCATATATTTT. Full variable domain (missing parts from reference TRBV9 and TRBJ1-3): DSGVTQTPKHLITATGQRVTLRCSPRSGDLSVYWYQQSLDQGLQFLIQYYNGEERAKGNILERFSAQQFPDLHSELNLSSLELGDSALYFCASSPPAGNTIYFGEGSWLTVV.

This chain connects TRBV18 to TRBJ2-4; 8 nucleotides agree with TRBD2. Germline loops: CDR1 KGHSH, CDR2 LQKENI. Losses at the gene ends were 0 bases for V and 8 bases for J; bases not matched to a gene: 6. The CDR3 sequence is 15 residues long. CDR3 in amino acids: CASSPPTGRADIQYF. The CDR3 DNA reads TGTGCCAGCTCACCACCAACCGGGAGGGCAGACATTCAGTACTTC.

This chain joins TRBV5-6 and TRBJ1-6, with TRBD1 as a possible D gene (6 bases). This CDR3 is built from 15 residues. Germline V CDR1 and CDR2: SGHDT, YYEEEE. V was trimmed by 0 bases and J by 7 bases, leaving 11 bases between them. CDR3 protein: CASSLGGGGNSPLHF. The CDR3 bases are TGTGCCAGCAGCTTGGGAGGAGGGGGGAATTCACCCCTCCACTTT.

This chain uses TRBV6-2 or TRBV6-3 with TRBJ1-5; 11 bases are a match to TRBD1. CDR1 is MNHEY and CDR2 is SVGEGT in the germline V gene. Losses at the gene ends were 4 bases for V and 3 bases for J; bases not matched to a gene: 2. This CDR3 has 15 residues. CDR3 DNA sequence: TGTGCCAGCAGTTGGGACAGGGGGTACAATCAGCCCCAGCATTTT. As protein: CASSWDRGYNQPQHF.

This chain joins TRBV7-8 and TRBJ1-5, with no clear D. Germline values: CDR1 SGHVS, CDR2 FQNEAQ. V shed 5 bases and J shed 0 bases, with 8 bases lying between them. CDR3 size: 14 residues. CDR3 region: CASSRGSSNQPQHF. The CDR3 region has the DNA TGTGCCAGCAGCCGCGGTTCTAGCAATCAGCCCCAGCATTTT.

The V and J genes are TRBV18 and TRBJ1-5; 8 nucleotides agree with TRBD1. V dropped 3 bases and J dropped 7; count of bases not matched to a gene: 2. CDR3 length: 13 residues. Germline CDR1 is KGHSH and CDR2 is LQKENI. This CDR3 reads CASSPNRGQPQHF. The CDR3 region has the DNA TGTGCCAGCTCACCGAACAGGGGGCAGCCCCAGCATTTT.

To note about this clone: At one boundary the junction diverges from the germline segment, which might be a read error. Here the CDR3 reads CASSFGTSINNEQFF. DNA for the CDR3: TGTGCTAGCAGCTTTGGGACTAGCATTAACAATGAGCAGTTCTTC. V usage is TRBV7-7 and J usage is TRBJ2-1, with 9 bases lining up with TRBD2. Germline CDR1 is SSHAT and CDR2 is FNYEAQ (reference sequence). The CDR3 length is 15 residues.

This chain connects TRBV5-6 to TRBJ2-7; 7 bases line up with TRBD1. Germline assignment: CDR1 SGHDT and CDR2 YYEEEE. V lost 4 bases, J lost 2 bases, and 9 bases stayed unmatched. The CDR3 consists of 15 residues. The CDR3 DNA reads TGTGCCAGCAGCCGTAACAGGGACAGAACCTACGAGCAGTACTTC. This codes for CASSRNRDRTYEQYF.

The J gene is TRBJ2-7, the V gene TRBV27; 7 bases match TRBD1. With 0 bases clipped from V and 3 bases from J, the junction kept 11 bases outside the gene matches. CDR1 and CDR2 from the germline V gene are MNHEY and SMNVEV (reference sequence). This CDR3 has 17 amino acids. The DNA for the CDR3 is TGTGCCAGCAGTTTATCGTATGACAGGGTGCCTATCTACGAGCAGTACTTC. Amino acids: CASSLSYDRVPIYEQYF.

The chain uses TRBV18 and TRBJ1-6; 7 bases match TRBD1. V dropped 6 bases and J dropped 7; count of bases not matched to a gene: 12. Germline lookup yields CDR1 KGHSH and CDR2 LQKENI. The CDR3 has 16 amino acids. The CDR3 coding sequence is TGTGCCAGCTCGCCCAGACAGGGAGGCTGGAATTCACCCCTCCACTTT. It yields the protein CASSPRQGGWNSPLHF.

The chain carries TRBV10-3 and TRBJ1-1, with D perhaps TRBD1 (6 bases). This CDR3 has 13 amino acids. Germline-derived CDR1 and CDR2 are ENHRY and SYGVKD. Trimming stripped 4 bases from V and 3 bases from J, with 9 bases between. CDR3 amino acids: CAISGTAYTEAFF. Here the CDR3 DNA reads TGTGCCATCAGTGGGACAGCCTACACTGAAGCTTTCTTT.

The V gene is TRBV19, the J gene TRBJ1-5; TRBD1 agrees at 7 bases. The junction had 8 bases not matched to a gene; V was cut back by 6 bases and J by 3 bases. This CDR3 has 15 residues. Per the germline V gene, CDR1 is LNHDA and CDR2 is SQIVND (reference sequence). The CDR3 loop reads CASRGTEVFNQPQHF. For the CDR3, the DNA is TGTGCCAGTAGGGGGACAGAAGTTTTCAATCAGCCCCAGCATTTT.

This clone was seen more than once but under ten times. The chain recombines TRBV14 with TRBJ1-1; D is unclear. Germline V CDR1 and CDR2: SGHDN, FVKESK. Trimming removed 2 bases from V and 5 bases from J, with 15 bases in between. The CDR3 loop spans 15 amino acids. CDR3 region: CASSQHQGPGTEAFF. The CDR3 coding sequence is TGTGCCAGCAGCCAACACCAAGGACCGGGGACTGAAGCTTTCTTT.

This chain connects TRBV3-1 (or the pseudogene TRBV3-2) to TRBJ1-6, with TRBD1 matching over 8 bases. Germline loops: CDR1 LGHDT, CDR2 YNNKEL (reference sequence). The CDR3 runs to 16 residues. Trimming removed 3 bases from V and 8 bases from J; junction bases left unmatched: 9. For the CDR3, the DNA is TGTGCCAGCAGCCATCCCCCTACAGGGGGGGATTCACCCCTCCACTTT. Protein product: CASSHPPTGGDSPLHF.

The chain recombines TRBV29-1 with TRBJ1-1; D gene uncertain. V was pared by 4 bases and J by 8 bases, with 11 bases between. CDR3 length equals 11 residues. Germline CDR1 SQVTM, CDR2 ANQGSEA. The CDR3: CSVGDAQEAFF. The CDR3 DNA follows: TGCAGCGTTGGAGACGCGCAGGAAGCTTTCTTT.

The chain uses TRBV6-5 and TRBJ1-2; 8 positions match TRBD1. V was clipped by 6 bases and J by 3 bases; unmatched bases: 3. Looked up from germline, CDR1 is MNHEY and CDR2 is SVGAGI. The length of the CDR3 is 13 residues. The DNA for the CDR3 is TGTGCCAGCAGGGAGACAGGGGACTATGGCTACACCTTC. This sequence encodes CASRETGDYGYTF.

The rearrangement links TRBV6-2 or TRBV6-3 to TRBJ2-7; TRBD2 matches 12 bases. The CDR3 spans 15 residues. CDR1 is MNHEY and CDR2 is SVGEGT in the germline V gene. V was clipped by 0 bases and J by 3 bases; unmatched bases: 0. Here the CDR3 reads CASSYSTSGSYEQYF. The CDR3, as DNA: TGTGCCAGCAGTTACTCGACTAGCGGGAGCTACGAGCAGTACTTC.

V is TRBV9 and J is TRBJ2-7; the match to TRBD2 covers 9 bases. Germline loops: CDR1 SGDLS, CDR2 YYNGEE. CDR3 length: 16 residues. With 3 bases clipped from V and 5 bases from J, the junction kept 12 bases outside the gene matches. The CDR3 coding sequence is TGTGCCAGCAGCGCATCGCCGGGACTAGCAAACAACGAGCAGTACTTC. It encodes CASSASPGLANNEQYF.

This chain uses TRBV9 with TRBJ2-2, with D possibly TRBD2 on 7 matching bases. Trimming removed 3 bases at V and 6 bases at J, with 33 bases between. The length of the CDR3 is 21 residues. CDR1 and CDR2 from the germline V gene are SGDLS and YYNGEE. The CDR3 coding sequence is TGTGCCAGCAGCGCCCGAATCATACCAGCCCCGCGTGGAGGGGGGGCCGGGGAGCTGTTTTTT. Amino acids: CASSARIIPAPRGGGAGELFF.

V and J are TRBV11-2 and TRBJ2-3; the D gene could be TRBD1 or TRBD2 (5 bases each). The V gene lost 2 bases and the J gene lost 4 bases, with 13 bases spanning the gap. The CDR3 contains 15 residues. Germline values: CDR1 SGHAT, CDR2 FQNNGV. CDR3 nucleotides: TGTGCCAGCAGCTTACGAGGGGCGAGGGCAGATACGCAGTATTTT. Translating it yields CASSLRGARADTQYF.

The chain links TRBV19 to TRBJ2-6; D gene unclear. V dropped 5 bases and J dropped 0 bases, with 11 bases sitting between them. This CDR3 comprises 16 residues. CDR1 LNHDA and CDR2 SQIVND come from the germline V gene (reference sequence). Here the CDR3 DNA reads TGTGCCAGTAGTCTCGGACGAGCCTCTGGGGCCAACGTCCTGACTTTC. Translation: CASSLGRASGANVLTF.

The gene calls are TRBV7-9 and TRBJ2-7; D unresolved. The CDR3 has 16 residues. Trimming left V 5 bases short and J 5 bases short, with 22 bases between. Germline V gene sequence: CDR1 SEHNR, CDR2 FQNEAQ (reference sequence). The CDR3 spells CASSHWVGSHQNEQYF. The CDR3 DNA sequence: TGTGCCAGCAGCCATTGGGTAGGATCCCACCAGAACGAGCAGTACTTC.

The chain combines TRBV29-1 with TRBJ2-7, with 8 bases lining up with TRBD1. V gave up 6 bases and J gave up 3 bases; unmatched junction bases: 4. Germline lookup yields CDR1 SQVTM and CDR2 ANQGSEA. This CDR3 region has 12 residues. This CDR3 is CSVGDRSYEQYF. CDR3 sequence (DNA): TGCAGCGTGGGGGACAGGAGCTACGAGCAGTACTTC.

The gene calls are TRBV5-5 and TRBJ1-2; 11 bases are shared with TRBD1. This CDR3 is 15 amino acids long. J lost 3 bases, V lost 0 bases, and 1 base had no gene match. CDR1 is SGHKS and CDR2 is YYEKEE in the germline V gene (reference sequence). The CDR3 reads CASSLGDRGYYGYTF. The CDR3 DNA reads TGTGCCAGCAGCTTGGGGGACAGGGGGTACTATGGCTACACCTTC.

The chain carries TRBV19 and TRBJ2-6; D might be TRBD2 (5 bases). CDR1 and CDR2 (germline): LNHDA, SQIVND (reference sequence). Deletions cut 4 bases from V and 2 bases from J, with 9 bases between. This CDR3 has 15 residues. CDR3 DNA sequence: TGTGCCAGTAGTACCGGACTCACTGGGGCCAACGTCCTGACTTTC. Amino acid sequence: CASSTGLTGANVLTF.

This rearrangement joins TRBV6-5 to TRBJ1-1, with TRBD1 matching 11 bases. CDR3 length: 13 amino acids. V lost 6 bases, J lost 7 bases, and 4 bases stayed unmatched. Germline V gene lookup returns CDR1 MNHEY and CDR2 SVGAGI. CDR3 in DNA: TGTGCCAGCAGGGGACAGGGGGTTTTTGAAGCTTTCTTT. It specifies CASRGQGVFEAFF.

The chain uses TRBV30 and TRBJ1-1; D may be TRBD1 (5 bases). Germline V lookup: CDR1 GTSNPN, CDR2 SVGIG (reference sequence). The CDR3 sequence is 11 residues long. V was cut by 1 base and J by 10 bases, with 10 bases left in between. The CDR3 region has the DNA TGTGCCTGGAGTGCGGGGCCTTCAGCTTTCTTT. Translated, it gives CAWSAGPSAFF.

The CDR3 sequence is CAWSWSSGNTIYF. The CDR3 nucleotides are TGTGCCTGGAGTTGGAGCTCTGGAAACACCATATATTTT. This chain joins TRBV30 and TRBJ1-3; no clear D gene. The germline V gene has CDR1 GTSNPN and CDR2 SVGIG (reference sequence). V was pared by 2 bases and J by 0 bases, with 5 bases between. The CDR3 has 13 amino acids.

This clone was seen only once. The V gene is TRBV9, the J gene TRBJ2-3; 12 bases fit TRBD2. Germline values: CDR1 SGDLS, CDR2 YYNGEE. CDR3 size: 17 residues. The junction had 6 bases not matched to a gene; V was cut back by 0 bases and J by 4 bases. CDR3 region: CASSVDASGRASDTQYF. As DNA, the CDR3 is TGTGCCAGCAGCGTAGACGCTAGCGGGAGGGCATCAGATACGCAGTATTTT.

The chain joins TRBV5-6 to TRBJ2-7; weak D call: TRBD2 (5 bases). CDR1 is SGHDT and CDR2 is YYEEEE in the germline V gene. The V end lost 3 bases, the J end lost 8 bases, and 18 bases lay between the germline ends. This CDR3 contains 14 residues. CDR3 sequence reads: CASSSGSTQGQQYF. As DNA, the CDR3 is TGTGCCAGCAGCTCGGGGTCTACCCAAGGGCAGCAGTACTTC. Full variable domain (outside the CDR3, taken from reference TRBV5-6 and TRBJ2-7): DAGVTQSPTHLIKTRGQQVTLRCSPKSGHDTVSWYQQALGQGPQFIFQYYEEEERQRGNFPDRFSGHQFPNYSSELNVNALLLGDSALYLCASSSGSTQGQQYFGPGTRLTVT.

This chain joins TRBV4-3 and TRBJ2-1; the D gene is possibly TRBD2 (5 bases). This CDR3 region has 14 residues. V was cut by 1 base and J by 11 bases, with 15 bases left in between. Looked up from germline, CDR1 is LGHNA and CDR2 is YSLEER. The CDR3 sequence is CASSQVLLEKKQFF. The CDR3 bases are TGCGCCAGCAGCCAAGTTCTACTAGAGAAGAAGCAGTTCTTC.